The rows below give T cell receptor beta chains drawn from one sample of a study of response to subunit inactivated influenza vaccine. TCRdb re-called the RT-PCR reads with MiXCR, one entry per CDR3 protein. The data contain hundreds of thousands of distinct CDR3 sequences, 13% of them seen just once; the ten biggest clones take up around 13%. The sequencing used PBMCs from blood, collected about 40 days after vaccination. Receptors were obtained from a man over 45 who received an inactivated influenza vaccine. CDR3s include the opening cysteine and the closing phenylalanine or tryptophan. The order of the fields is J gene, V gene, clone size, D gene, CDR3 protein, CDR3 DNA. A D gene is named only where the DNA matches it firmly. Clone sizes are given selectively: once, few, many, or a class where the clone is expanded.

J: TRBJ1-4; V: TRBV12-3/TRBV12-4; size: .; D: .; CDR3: CASSWGADEKLFF; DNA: TGTGCCAGCAGTTGGGGGGCGGATGAAAAACTGTTTTTT
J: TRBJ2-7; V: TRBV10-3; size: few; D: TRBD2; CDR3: CAIRPGLDRTYEQYF; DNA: TGTGCCATCAGACCAGGACTAGATCGGACCTACGAGCAGTACTTC
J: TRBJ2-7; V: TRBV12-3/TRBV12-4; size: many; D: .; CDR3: CASSAGGHGPSYEQYF; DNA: TGTGCCAGCAGTGCCGGGGGCCATGGCCCGTCCTACGAGCAGTACTTC
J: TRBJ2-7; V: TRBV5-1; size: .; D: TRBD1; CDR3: CASSPPSTGGLDEQYF; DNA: TGCGCCAGCAGCCCCCCATCAACAGGGGGCTTGGACGAGCAGTACTTC
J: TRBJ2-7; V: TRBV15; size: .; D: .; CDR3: CATSRDHVRVGSEQYF; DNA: TGTGCCACCAGCAGAGATCATGTCAGGGTGGGGTCCGAGCAGTACTTC
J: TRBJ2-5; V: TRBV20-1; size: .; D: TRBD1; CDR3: CSAPRTGWQTQYF; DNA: TGCAGTGCTCCCCGGACAGGGTGGCAGACCCAGTACTTC
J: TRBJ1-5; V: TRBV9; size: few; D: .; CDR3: CASSVGGAPNQPQHF; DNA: TGTGCCAGCAGCGTAGGGGGGGCACCAAATCAGCCCCAGCATTTT
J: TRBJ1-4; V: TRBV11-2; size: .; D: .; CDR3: CASSADIYNEKLFF; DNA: TGTGCCAGCAGCGCGGACATCTATAATGAAAAACTGTTTTTT
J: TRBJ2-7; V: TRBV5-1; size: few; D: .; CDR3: CASSSGGIGGDYEQYF; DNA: TGCGCCAGCAGCTCAGGGGGGATCGGAGGGGACTACGAGCAGTACTTC
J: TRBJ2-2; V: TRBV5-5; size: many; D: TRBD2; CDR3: CASSRRLAGTGELFF; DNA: TGTGCCAGCAGCCGACGGTTAGCGGGCACCGGGGAGCTGTTTTTT
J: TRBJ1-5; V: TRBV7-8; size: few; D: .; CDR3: CASSLDGFSNQPQHF; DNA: TGTGCCAGCAGCTTAGACGGCTTTAGCAATCAGCCCCAGCATTTT
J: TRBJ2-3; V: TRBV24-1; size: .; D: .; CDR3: CATSDETDTQYF; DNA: TGTGCCACCAGTGATGAGACAGATACGCAGTATTTT
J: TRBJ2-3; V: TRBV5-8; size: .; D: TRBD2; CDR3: CASSPLAGDSDTQYF; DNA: TGTGCCAGCAGCCCTCTAGCGGGAGACTCAGATACGCAGTATTTT
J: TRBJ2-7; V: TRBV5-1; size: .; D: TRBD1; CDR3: CASSLSGQGAGYEQYF; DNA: TGCGCCAGCAGCCTCTCGGGACAGGGGGCAGGCTACGAGCAGTACTTC
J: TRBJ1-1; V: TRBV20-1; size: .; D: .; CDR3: CSARLMNTEAFF; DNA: TGCAGTGCTAGATTGATGAACACTGAAGCTTTCTTT
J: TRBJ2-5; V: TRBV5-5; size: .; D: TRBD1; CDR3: CASSLRDRGLQETQYF; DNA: TGTGCCAGCAGCTTGAGGGACAGGGGCCTCCAAGAGACCCAGTACTTC
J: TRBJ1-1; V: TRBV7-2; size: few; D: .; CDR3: CASSPHAGIGTEAFF; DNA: TGTGCCAGCAGCCCCCATGCCGGGATAGGGACTGAAGCTTTCTTT
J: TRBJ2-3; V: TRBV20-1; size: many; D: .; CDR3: CSARQGTDTQYF; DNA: TGCAGTGCTAGGCAGGGCACAGATACGCAGTATTTT
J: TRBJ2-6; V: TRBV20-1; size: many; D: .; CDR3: CSARDKGPHRANVLTF; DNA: TGCAGTGCTAGAGACAAGGGACCGCATAGGGCCAACGTCCTGACTTTC
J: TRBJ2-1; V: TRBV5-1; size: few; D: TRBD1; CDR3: CASSQRQGASTYNEQFF; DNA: TGCGCCAGCAGCCAAAGACAGGGGGCGAGTACCTACAATGAGCAGTTCTTC
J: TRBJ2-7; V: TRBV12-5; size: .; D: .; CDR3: CASMRKYEQYF; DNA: TGTGCTAGCATGAGAAAATACGAGCAGTACTTC
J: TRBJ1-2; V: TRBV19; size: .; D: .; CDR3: CASGERLYYGYSF; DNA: TGTGCCAGTGGAGAGAGACTTTACTATGGCTACTCCTTC
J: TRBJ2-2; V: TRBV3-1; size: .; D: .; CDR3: CASSQNRGQNTGELFF; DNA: TGTGCCAGCAGCCAAAACAGAGGCCAAAACACCGGGGAGCTGTTTTTT
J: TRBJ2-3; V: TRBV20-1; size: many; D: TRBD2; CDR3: CSARGGGTDTQYF; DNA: TGCAGTGCCCGCGGGGGGGGTACAGATACGCAGTATTTT
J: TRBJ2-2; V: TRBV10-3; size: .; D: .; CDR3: CAIFADGTGELFF; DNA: TGTGCCATCTTTGCGGATGGCACCGGGGAGCTGTTTTTT
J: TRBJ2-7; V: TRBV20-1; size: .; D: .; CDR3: CWARDFIASGSNTAYEQYF; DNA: TGCTGGGCTAGAGATTTTATAGCGAGCGGTTCAAATACAGCCTACGAGCAGTACTTC
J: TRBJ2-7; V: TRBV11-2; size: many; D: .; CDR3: CASGKYEQYF; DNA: TGTGCCAGCGGGAAATACGAGCAGTACTTC
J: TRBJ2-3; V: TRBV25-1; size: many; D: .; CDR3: CASSADTQYF; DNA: TGTGCCAGCAGTGCAGATACGCAGTATTTT
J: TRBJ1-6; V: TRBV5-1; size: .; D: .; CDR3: CASSRSGDNSPLHF; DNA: TGCGCCAGCAGCAGATCAGGGGACAATTCACCCCTCCACTTT
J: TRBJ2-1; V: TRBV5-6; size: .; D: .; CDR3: CASSLPAYNEQFF; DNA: TGTGCCAGCAGCTTGCCCGCTTACAATGAGCAGTTCTTC
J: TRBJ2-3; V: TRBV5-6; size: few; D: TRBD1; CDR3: CASSQIRDRFFTDTQYF; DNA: TGTGCCAGCAGCCAGATACGGGACAGGTTTTTCACAGATACGCAGTATTTT
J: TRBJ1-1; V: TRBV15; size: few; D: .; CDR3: CATSRVAGGWDTEAFF; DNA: TGTGCCACCAGCAGAGTAGCGGGGGGTTGGGACACTGAAGCTTTCTTT
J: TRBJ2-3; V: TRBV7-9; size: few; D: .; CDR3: CASSLTRQAAGHTQYF; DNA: TGTGCCAGCAGCTTAACTAGGCAGGCCGCCGGGCATACGCAGTATTTT
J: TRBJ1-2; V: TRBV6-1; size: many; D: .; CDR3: CASSEGRKTNYGYTF; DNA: TGTGCCAGCAGTGAAGGACGTAAGACTAACTATGGCTACACCTTC
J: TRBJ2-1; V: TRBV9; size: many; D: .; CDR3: CASSVGEGTYNEQFF; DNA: TGTGCCAGCAGCGTAGGCGAGGGCACCTACAATGAGCAGTTCTTC
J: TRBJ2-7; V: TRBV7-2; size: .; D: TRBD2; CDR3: CASTAGSGGYEQYF; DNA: TGTGCCAGCACCGCCGGCAGCGGGGGCTACGAGCAGTACTTC
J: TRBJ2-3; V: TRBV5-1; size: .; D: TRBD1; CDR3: CASSTDRGSDTQYF; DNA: TGCGCCAGCAGCACGGACAGGGGCTCAGATACGCAGTATTTT
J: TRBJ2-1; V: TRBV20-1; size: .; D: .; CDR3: CSASQTNEQFF; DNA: TGCAGTGCTAGCCAAACCAATGAGCAGTTCTTC
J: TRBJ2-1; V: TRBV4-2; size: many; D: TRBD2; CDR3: CASSHLAGAGNEQFF; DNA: TGTGCCAGCAGCCACCTAGCGGGGGCGGGGAATGAGCAGTTCTTC
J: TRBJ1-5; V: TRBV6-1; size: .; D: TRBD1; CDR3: CASSERPGGGNQPQHF; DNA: TGTGCCAGCAGTGAAAGACCAGGGGGCGGCAATCAGCCCCAGCATTTT
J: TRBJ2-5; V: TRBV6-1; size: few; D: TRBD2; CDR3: CASSNGGVQETQYF; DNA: TGTGCCAGCAGTAATGGGGGGGTTCAAGAGACCCAGTACTTC
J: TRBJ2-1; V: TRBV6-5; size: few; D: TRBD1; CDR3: CASSYSTGQGGLDEQFF; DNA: TGTGCCAGCAGTTACTCGACAGGACAGGGGGGACTGGATGAGCAGTTCTTC
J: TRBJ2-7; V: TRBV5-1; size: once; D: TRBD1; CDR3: CASSLGRGQRYEQYF; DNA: TGCGCCAGCAGCTTGGGAAGGGGGCAGCGGTACGAGCAGTACTTC
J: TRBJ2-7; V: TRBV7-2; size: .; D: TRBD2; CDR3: CASSTYGGGGGEQYF; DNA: TGTGCCAGCAGCACCTACGGGGGGGGTGGAGGCGAGCAGTACTTC
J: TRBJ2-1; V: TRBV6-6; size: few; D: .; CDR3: CASSLAGFEQFF; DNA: TGTGCCAGCAGTTTGGCAGGTTTTGAGCAGTTCTTC
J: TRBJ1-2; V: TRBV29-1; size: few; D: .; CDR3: CSVRGSGSYGYTF; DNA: TGCAGCGTCCGGGGTTCCGGGAGCTATGGCTACACCTTC
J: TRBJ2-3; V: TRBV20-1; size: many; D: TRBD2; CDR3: CSARKTGGTTLGTDTQYF; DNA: TGCAGTGCTAGGAAAACAGGAGGGACTACCTTAGGTACAGATACGCAGTATTTT